This T cell receptor (beta chain) was identified during a study of blood T cell repertoires in COVID-19 (dated by TCRdb to 2020 to 2022). General notes on the study: Collaborator samples came from the United States, Italy and Spain and covered acute and convalescent phases of COVID-19. Samples came from the ongoing ImmuneRACE study (first 160 participants) plus 1,254 subjects from 6 global collaborators. A de-identified subject ID, COVID-19 status, age in years and sex were almost always included in the sample metadata. The repertoires were made available in a free public database intended to serve as a resource for research on the immune response to SARS-CoV-2. The prospective study material was composed of cDNA or gDNA derived from T cells, B-cell-depleted T cells, or PBMCs. Subjects who had been exposed to COVID-19, were actively infected with it, or had recovered from it provided the deeply sampled blood TCRbeta repertoires that made up the dataset. Where available, HLA class I and class II types were taken from metadata supplied by the sample provider and were not determined by assay-based typing.

Comments on this clone: What this receptor recognizes is not known. No base-level quality is on record; no much larger clone is a single base apart.

Via the germline V gene (reference sequence), CDR1 is LNHDA and CDR2 SQIVND. CDR3 length: 15 amino acids, cysteine to phenylalanine. Only the CDR3 region is kept as DNA, spanning 45 bases read in frame from base 1. At the junction V is shortened by 1 base and J by 4 bases; bases outside the gene matches: 6. On the study overall, not on this receptor specifically: How much clinical and demographic metadata was included differed by source and by participant, and the metadata was provided uncurated.

One collaborating source in Seattle enrolled patients during active infection and followed them longitudinally through the course of disease. Collaborating institutions collected whole blood in K2EDTA tubes following their own protocols. For TCRbeta analysis, collaborator samples were shipped as frozen whole blood, as isolated PBMCs, or as DNA extracted from either sample type. The immunoSEQ Assay, a bias-controlled multiplex PCR, was used to amplify TCRbeta CDR3 regions from genomic DNA. In the original analysis: The number of nucleated cells in each sample was estimated from the amplification of reference gene primers within the assay. Sequence reads were collapsed and filtered to measure the absolute abundance of every unique TCRbeta CDR3 rearrangement. For each sample, productive Simpson clonality was calculated as the square root of Simpson's diversity index across productive rearrangements. In TCRdb, the immuneACCESS table is reduced to in-frame sequences with V and J assigned. These tables do not hold every clone; where another copy was compared, an unresolved V gene accounts for under half, and the others remain unexplained. V, J and clone size are taken as reported in that table, and D and trimming were inferred from the DNA itself. In all, the sample holds 150,000 to 200,000 clones, and approximately 87% of those were seen once. The ten largest clones take up about 18% of the sample.

Input material: peripheral blood. The V and J segments used are TRBV19 and TRBJ2-7, and TRBD2 aligns with 8 junction nucleotides. The TCR was taken from a person aged 70 to 80 with COVID-19, enrolled during active disease. The encoded CDR3 is CASSIVAGGLYEQYF. In nucleotides, the sequence is TGTGCCAGTAGTATAGTCGCGGGAGGATTATACGAGCAGTACTTC. With all but the CDR3 taken from the reference TRBV19 and TRBJ2-7 genes, the full variable domain is: DGGITQSPKYLFRKEGQNVTLSCEQNLNHDAMYWYRQDPGQGLRLIYYSQIVNDFQKGDIAEGYSVSREKKESFPLTVTSAQKNPTAFYLCASSIVAGGLYEQYFGPGTRLTVT.